These T cell receptor beta chains were read from a single sample in a study of blood T cell repertoires in COVID-19. Using immunoSEQ multiplex PCR, the repertoire was profiled, and TCRdb retains in-frame clones only, with some absent. The sample holds about 170,000 clones, about 88% seen once. The source material was peripheral blood. These TCRs come from a woman aged 80 or over with COVID-19, enrolled during active disease. Each CDR3 is given with its conserved first and last residue. D genes are given only for firm matches. For some rows the clone size is stated as once, few or many, or as a class when expanded; others skip it.

abundance: -; d_gene: -; j_gene: TRBJ1-3; v_gene: TRBV5-1; CDR3aa: CASSLEAGGNTIYF; CDR3nt: TGCGCCAGCAGCTTGGAGGCAGGGGGAAACACCATATATTTT
abundance: -; d_gene: TRBD2; j_gene: TRBJ2-6; v_gene: TRBV28; CDR3aa: CATNGGASGANVLTF; CDR3nt: TGTGCCACGAACGGGGGGGCCTCTGGGGCCAACGTCCTGACTTTC
abundance: -; d_gene: -; j_gene: TRBJ2-5; v_gene: TRBV28; CDR3aa: CASSLRGLETQYF; CDR3nt: TGTGCCAGCAGTTTACGGGGTTTAGAGACCCAGTACTTC
abundance: -; d_gene: -; j_gene: TRBJ1-2; v_gene: TRBV4-1; CDR3aa: CASTLSDGTLYGYTF; CDR3nt: TGCGCCAGCACCCTTTCCGACGGGACACTCTATGGCTACACCTTC
abundance: -; d_gene: -; j_gene: TRBJ1-5; v_gene: TRBV7-2; CDR3aa: CASSSQGRRNQPQHF; CDR3nt: TGTGCCAGCAGCTCTCAGGGTAGGCGCAATCAGCCCCAGCATTTT
abundance: once; d_gene: -; j_gene: TRBJ2-2; v_gene: TRBV6-6; CDR3aa: CASSYVPQGYTGELFF; CDR3nt: TGTGCCAGCAGTTACGTTCCGCAGGGGTACACCGGGGAGCTGTTTTTT
abundance: -; d_gene: -; j_gene: TRBJ1-1; v_gene: TRBV4-1; CDR3aa: CASSLQGARNTEAFF; CDR3nt: TGCGCCAGCAGCCTACAGGGTGCAAGGAACACTGAAGCTTTCTTT
abundance: -; d_gene: -; j_gene: TRBJ1-5; v_gene: TRBV15; CDR3aa: CATSRVRQTNQPQHF; CDR3nt: TGTGCCACCAGCAGAGTCCGACAGACCAATCAGCCCCAGCATTTT
abundance: once; d_gene: -; j_gene: TRBJ1-2; v_gene: TRBV7-2; CDR3aa: CASSLDRADGYTF; CDR3nt: TGTGCCAGCAGCTTAGACAGGGCGGATGGCTACACCTTC
abundance: -; d_gene: -; j_gene: TRBJ1-5; v_gene: TRBV28; CDR3aa: CASSSPLRAQGQPQHF; CDR3nt: TGTGCCAGCAGCTCCCCCCTCAGGGCCCAAGGTCAGCCCCAGCATTTT
abundance: -; d_gene: TRBD1; j_gene: TRBJ1-1; v_gene: TRBV13; CDR3aa: CASSLRTGMNTEAFF; CDR3nt: TGTGCCAGCAGCTTAAGGACAGGAATGAACACTGAAGCTTTCTTT
abundance: -; d_gene: TRBD1; j_gene: TRBJ2-3; v_gene: TRBV7-3; CDR3aa: CASGQGSTDTQYF; CDR3nt: TGTGCCAGCGGACAGGGGAGCACAGATACGCAGTATTTT
abundance: -; d_gene: TRBD2; j_gene: TRBJ2-2; v_gene: TRBV27; CDR3aa: CVSWREGLAKTGELFF; CDR3nt: TGTGTCTCTTGGCGGGAGGGCCTCGCGAAGACCGGGGAGCTGTTTTTT
abundance: -; d_gene: -; j_gene: TRBJ2-2; v_gene: TRBV2; CDR3aa: CASSGVVRGTGELFF; CDR3nt: TGTGCCAGCAGTGGGGTTGTAAGGGGCACCGGGGAGCTGTTTTTT
abundance: -; d_gene: TRBD2; j_gene: TRBJ2-3; v_gene: TRBV10-3; CDR3aa: CAIGTSGTDTQYF; CDR3nt: TGTGCCATCGGGACTAGCGGCACAGATACGCAGTATTTT
abundance: -; d_gene: TRBD2; j_gene: TRBJ2-3; v_gene: TRBV5-1; CDR3aa: CASRKAGGPEFGQYF; CDR3nt: TGCGCCAGCAGGAAGGCGGGAGGGCCGGAATTTGGGCAGTATTTT
abundance: -; d_gene: -; j_gene: TRBJ2-3; v_gene: TRBV4-3; CDR3aa: CASSQAVFRDTQYF; CDR3nt: TGCGCCAGCAGCCAAGCAGTCTTCCGTGATACGCAGTATTTT
abundance: -; d_gene: TRBD2; j_gene: TRBJ2-1; v_gene: TRBV4-3; CDR3aa: CASSQTRANSGTYNEQFF; CDR3nt: TGCGCCAGCAGCCAAACCCGAGCCAATAGCGGGACCTACAATGAGCAGTTCTTC
abundance: -; d_gene: TRBD2; j_gene: TRBJ2-5; v_gene: TRBV27; CDR3aa: CASRTRAGTQETQYF; CDR3nt: TGTGCCAGCAGGACGAGAGCGGGAACACAAGAGACCCAGTACTTC
abundance: -; d_gene: -; j_gene: TRBJ2-2; v_gene: TRBV7-8; CDR3aa: CASSPEQIPNTGELFF; CDR3nt: TGTGCCAGCAGCCCGGAGCAGATACCGAACACCGGGGAGCTGTTTTTT
abundance: few; d_gene: -; j_gene: TRBJ1-4; v_gene: TRBV6-1; CDR3aa: CASSELGGTAQGKLFF; CDR3nt: TGTGCCAGCAGTGAATTAGGAGGAACAGCCCAAGGAAAACTGTTTTTT
abundance: -; d_gene: TRBD1; j_gene: TRBJ2-2; v_gene: TRBV6-2/TRBV6-3; CDR3aa: CASSRTGGTGELFF; CDR3nt: TGTGCCAGCAGCCGGACAGGGGGCACCGGGGAGCTGTTTTTT
abundance: -; d_gene: -; j_gene: TRBJ2-1; v_gene: TRBV4-1; CDR3aa: CASSQESYSYNEQFF; CDR3nt: TGCGCCAGCAGCCAAGAATCCTACTCCTACAATGAGCAGTTCTTC
abundance: -; d_gene: TRBD1; j_gene: TRBJ1-2; v_gene: TRBV28; CDR3aa: CASSLSARGRGGGGYTF; CDR3nt: TGTGCCAGCAGTTTATCGGCCAGGGGGCGCGGAGGAGGAGGCTACACCTTC
abundance: -; d_gene: TRBD1; j_gene: TRBJ1-2; v_gene: TRBV5-1; CDR3aa: CASSFTGGSYGYTF; CDR3nt: TGCGCCAGCAGCTTTACAGGGGGGTCCTATGGCTACACCTTC
abundance: -; d_gene: -; j_gene: TRBJ2-2; v_gene: TRBV7-2; CDR3aa: CASSPGTTGELFF; CDR3nt: TGTGCCAGCAGCCCAGGGACAACCGGGGAGCTGTTTTTT
abundance: -; d_gene: -; j_gene: TRBJ2-7; v_gene: TRBV11-1; CDR3aa: CASSWRAGWDYEQYF; CDR3nt: TGTGCCAGCAGCTGGAGGGCAGGCTGGGACTACGAGCAGTACTTC
abundance: -; d_gene: TRBD1; j_gene: TRBJ2-3; v_gene: TRBV28; CDR3aa: CASKTGGETDTQYF; CDR3nt: TGTGCCAGCAAGACAGGGGGAGAAACAGATACGCAGTATTTT
abundance: -; d_gene: TRBD2; j_gene: TRBJ2-5; v_gene: TRBV7-9; CDR3aa: CASSMNSGRARGAQYF; CDR3nt: TGTGCCAGCAGCATGAATAGCGGGAGGGCCCGGGGGGCCCAGTACTTC
abundance: -; d_gene: -; j_gene: TRBJ1-1; v_gene: TRBV20-1; CDR3aa: CSAPGSTEAFF; CDR3nt: TGCAGTGCCCCGGGGAGCACTGAAGCTTTCTTT
abundance: -; d_gene: TRBD1; j_gene: TRBJ2-5; v_gene: TRBV24-1; CDR3aa: CATSDLGTGALQETQYF; CDR3nt: TGTGCCACCAGTGATTTGGGGACAGGGGCCCTACAAGAGACCCAGTACTTC
abundance: once; d_gene: TRBD1; j_gene: TRBJ2-2; v_gene: TRBV27; CDR3aa: CASSLGRGPTGELFF; CDR3nt: TGTGCCAGCAGTTTAGGCAGGGGGCCTACCGGGGAGCTGTTTTTT
abundance: few; d_gene: -; j_gene: TRBJ2-7; v_gene: TRBV19; CDR3aa: CASRSARGEQYF; CDR3nt: TGTGCCAGCCGATCGGCCCGGGGAGAGCAGTACTTC
abundance: -; d_gene: TRBD2; j_gene: TRBJ2-2; v_gene: TRBV7-2; CDR3aa: CASSPPGLAGGTGELFF; CDR3nt: TGTGCCAGCAGCCCACCCGGACTAGCGGGAGGAACCGGGGAGCTGTTTTTT
abundance: -; d_gene: TRBD1; j_gene: TRBJ1-6; v_gene: TRBV9; CDR3aa: CASSQGQGLGSPLHF; CDR3nt: TGTGCCAGCAGCCAGGGACAGGGGCTTGGATCACCCCTCCACTTT
abundance: -; d_gene: -; j_gene: TRBJ1-5; v_gene: TRBV6-5; CDR3aa: CASTGDFNQPQHF; CDR3nt: TGTGCCAGCACAGGGGATTTCAATCAGCCCCAGCATTTT
abundance: -; d_gene: TRBD1; j_gene: TRBJ1-6; v_gene: TRBV28; CDR3aa: CASRPRDRGFLPPLHF; CDR3nt: TGTGCCAGCAGGCCAAGGGACAGGGGCTTCCTACCACCCCTCCACTTT
abundance: few; d_gene: -; j_gene: TRBJ1-3; v_gene: TRBV9; CDR3aa: CASSVEGGPGNTIYF; CDR3nt: TGTGCCAGCAGCGTAGAAGGGGGTCCTGGAAACACCATATATTTT
abundance: -; d_gene: -; j_gene: TRBJ2-3; v_gene: TRBV7-2; CDR3aa: CASSLGIVSTDTQYF; CDR3nt: TGTGCCAGCAGCTTAGGTATCGTCAGCACAGATACGCAGTATTTT
abundance: -; d_gene: -; j_gene: TRBJ1-3; v_gene: TRBV9; CDR3aa: CASSVGAGAGNTIYF; CDR3nt: TGTGCCAGCAGCGTAGGGGCGGGGGCCGGAAACACCATATATTTT
abundance: -; d_gene: -; j_gene: TRBJ2-7; v_gene: TRBV5-5; CDR3aa: CASTQDTTYEQYF; CDR3nt: TGTGCCAGCACCCAAGACACCACCTACGAGCAGTACTTC
abundance: -; d_gene: -; j_gene: TRBJ2-7; v_gene: TRBV7-2; CDR3aa: CASSLFAGPSSYEQYF; CDR3nt: TGTGCCAGCAGCTTATTTGCGGGCCCTAGCTCCTACGAGCAGTACTTC